This TCR beta chain was recovered during a study of T cells in Graves' hyperthyroidism and ophthalmopathy. The overall study: The authors collected peripheral blood at initial diagnosis, before any treatment. General observations from the study: Appearing also in blood were most of the thyroid clonotypes expanded above 0.001.

Comments on this clonotype: As yet, its antigen is unknown.

The source material, RNA transcripts, was used to amplify TCR beta CDR3 regions. The study used the HTBI primer set for a first-round RT-PCR of the TCR CDR3. TCRdb re-derived calls from the multiplex PCR reads in MiXCR, one entry per CDR3 protein. This table holds under 750,000 distinct CDR3 sequences, 15% to 20% found once. The V and J ends lost 0 bases and 14 bases respectively, with 13 bases between them. The CDR3 runs to 12 residues. From germline, CDR1 is GTSNPN and CDR2 SVGIG (reference sequence). This TCR derives from a woman aged 45-60 years with Graves' hyperthyroidism that later progressed to Graves' ophthalmopathy. The J gene is TRBJ1-4, the V gene TRBV30; D remains unclear. Input material: blood. The CDR3 DNA reads TGTGCCTGGAGTGTACGTTCCAGTAGTCTGTTTTTT. This encodes CAWSVRSSSLFF. Based on the CDR3 plus reference TRBV30 and TRBJ1-4, the full variable domain is SQTIHQWPATLVQPVGSPLSLECTVEGTSNPNLYWYRQAAGRGLQLLFYSVGIGQISSEVPQNLSASRPQDRQFILSSKKLLLSDSGFYLCAWSVRSSSLFFGSGTQLSVL.